This TCR beta chain was profiled in a study of regulatory T cells in long-lasting Graves disease. Study results and caveats: Preferential use of TRBV28, TRBJ1-2 and TRBJ2-5 was seen in persistent disease.

Germline V gives CDR1 SGHTA, CDR2 FQGNSA. V gave up 1 base and J gave up 2 bases, with 8 bases separating them. CDR3 size: 14 residues. As for this clonotype: Its antigen is still unknown.

Time point: persistent/refractory GD, antithyroid drugs over 5 years with positive TRAb. Making the TCR library involved RNA that had been extracted from PBMCs. Combining iRepertoire HTBI primers with Arm-PCR of CDR3 regions, the authors built TCR beta libraries. TCRdb passed the multiplex PCR reads through MiXCR, listing each CDR3 protein once. The data show a few hundred thousand distinct CDR3 sequences, with around 24% seen just once and around 24% held by the top ten. The source of this sequence is a female donor with Graves disease. This material consisted of peripheral blood mononuclear cells (PBMCs), taken when the disease was refractory, from a patient treated with antithyroid drugs. The chain couples TRBV7-2 to TRBJ2-5; D is uncertain. For the CDR3, the DNA is TGTGCCAGCAGCTTAGAGTACGGGCAAGAGACCCAGTACTTC. Translated, it gives CASSLEYGQETQYF.